These T cell receptor beta chains were read from a single sample in a study of OX40 agonist ivuxolimab in advanced cancers. The table came from immunoSEQ multiplex PCR; TCRdb's copy has only in-frame clones and leaves some out. Of about 62,000 clones in the sample, 85% were seen once. Sequencing used CD4+ or CD8+ T cells sorted from blood, obtained in a trial of the OX40 agonist ivuxolimab. The receptors come from an adult with an advanced solid tumor such as melanoma, head and neck, liver or kidney cancer. Each CDR3 is given with its conserved first and last residue. A D gene is named only where the DNA matches it firmly. Clone size is shown for a subset of rows, as once, few, many or a class of expanded clone.

.	TRBV7-3	TRBJ2-7	.	TGTGCCAGCAGCTTACAAAACGGGCTTTCCTACGAGCAGTACTTC	CASSLQNGLSYEQYF
.	TRBV6-1	TRBJ2-3	.	TGTGCCAGCAGTGTAGAGGCCACAGATACGCAGTATTTT	CASSVEATDTQYF
TRBD1	TRBV6-5	TRBJ2-3	.	TGTGCCAGCAGTTCCAGGGGGCCAGATACGCAGTATTTT	CASSSRGPDTQYF
TRBD2	TRBV28	TRBJ2-7	.	TGTGCCAGCAGAGGGGGACTAGCCGTGAACGAGCAGTACTTC	CASRGGLAVNEQYF
.	TRBV7-3	TRBJ2-1	.	TGTGCCAGCTCAGCTTCATCCAGCCCAGGGGTCAATGAGCAGTTCTTC	CASSASSSPGVNEQFF
.	TRBV28	TRBJ2-2	.	TGTGCCAGCAGGCCCGGCTGGCGGGAGAACACCGGGGAGCTGTTTTTT	CASRPGWRENTGELFF
TRBD1	TRBV7-9	TRBJ2-7	.	TGTGCCAGCAGCGGAATGGTGACAGGGCTTTCCGAGCAGTACTTC	CASSGMVTGLSEQYF
.	TRBV7-2	TRBJ2-5	.	TGTGCCAGCAGCTTAGGCGGGCGCAGGGAGACCCAGTACTTC	CASSLGGRRETQYF
TRBD2	TRBV6-5	TRBJ2-3	.	TGTGCCAGCAGTTACTCATGGCGGGGGGGCGGGGATACGCAGTATTTT	CASSYSWRGGGDTQYF
.	TRBV28	TRBJ2-5	once	TGTGCCAGCACAGGGTTCAGGGCCCAGTACTTC	CASTGFRAQYF
TRBD2	TRBV9	TRBJ2-3	.	TGTGCCAGCAGCGTGGCAGCGGGAGTTGCAGATACGCAGTATTTT	CASSVAAGVADTQYF
TRBD1	TRBV7-8	TRBJ1-5	.	TGTGCCAGCAGCCCATCCCTCACAGGGGCGTATAGCAATCAGCCCCAGCATTTT	CASSPSLTGAYSNQPQHF
TRBD1	TRBV7-6	TRBJ1-3	.	TGTGCCAGCAGCGTCCGAACAGGGGGCACTGGAAACACCATATATTTT	CASSVRTGGTGNTIYF
.	TRBV7-6	TRBJ1-6	.	TGTGCCAGCAGCTTCTCACCCTACAGAGCGGGGAGATCACCCCTCCACTTT	CASSFSPYRAGRSPLHF